This record looks at one TCR beta chain sequence and its context. This clonotype turned up a few times. No cognate antigen has been identified for it. No much larger clone is present one base from it, and per-base qualities are unavailable. Trimming at the junction amounts to 3 bases on V and 6 bases on J, and the germline ends lie 8 bases apart. Counted from cysteine to phenylalanine, this CDR3 has 13 amino acids. Only the CDR3 DNA is retained, 39 bases long and in frame from the first base. This record comes from a study of blood T cells in healthy people across ages (dated by TCRdb to between 2014 and 2017). Looking at the study overall: Template switching captured roughly one uniquely barcoded TCR beta cDNA molecule per two T cells in model experiments. To track age-related changes in TCR beta repertoire diversity, the study relied on deep sequencing normalized with unique cDNA molecular identifiers. Four age groups were formed from the donors: young (average around 15 years), middle-aged (approximately 40), aged (about 62) and long-lived (approximately 78). Donors of different ages were randomly distributed across sequencing lanes to avoid experimental bias. For two donors (one aged 18 to 29 and one aged 80 or older), the study analyzed two additional independent replicas of 1 million unique cDNA reads from the same blood draw.

The donors were about 40 Caucasian individuals from Russia, aged roughly 6 to 90 years, who were systemically healthy. Approximately 10 milliliters of peripheral blood were collected from each donor into EDTA-treated Vacutainer tubes. PBMCs were isolated by Ficoll-Paque density-gradient centrifugation, with at least 6 million obtained per sample. Total RNA, at least 6 micrograms per sample, was extracted from PBMCs with Trizol reagent. The percentages of naive CD45RAhigh/CD27high T cells were determined by flow cytometry on a PBMC aliquot from every donor. Overall results and qualifications from the work: There was a strong correlation between observed TCR beta diversity and the percentage of naive T cells measured by flow cytometry. Observed TCR beta diversity per million T cells fell roughly linearly with age, and a significant reduction was already apparent by age about 38. Compared with the aged group, more naive CD4+ T cells, fewer expanded clones and increased TCR diversity were shown by the long-lived group, suggesting age selection. Estimates of total diversity from one million sequenced T cells were regarded as lower bounds and underestimates. Donor CMV infection status was unknown, potentially confounding age-related changes in expanded clonotypes. Because profiling used bulk unsorted PBMCs, naive and antigen-experienced compartments could not be compared conclusively.

Libraries were constructed by 5' RACE. The instrument was an Illumina HiSeq 2500. A second roughly 6 to 12 cycle PCR used a sample-barcoded 5' primer and a J-beta primer mix. A unique molecular identifier was introduced onto each TCR beta cDNA molecule by a template-switch 5' adaptor carrying 12 random nucleotides. Each sample yielded at least 2.5 million CDR3-containing paired-end reads. First-strand cDNA was synthesized from all RNA with the Mint cDNA synthesis kit, primed by a TRBC-specific oligonucleotide. All cDNA was treated with uracil-DNA glycosylase and then went through a first 18-cycle PCR with the universal primers M1SS and BC2_uni_R. As for the authors' bioinformatics: For normalization, 1 million high-quality reads were randomly selected from each sample, with every read carrying a distinct molecular identifier. Reads sharing molecular identifiers were discarded rather than binned into consensus sequences. MiTCR, run with a Q25 quality threshold and the strictest error-elimination algorithm, handled CDR3 identification, clonotype clustering and error correction. A nonparametric unseen species model with Euler transformation was used to estimate a lower bound on total TCR beta diversity. TCRdb trimmed the raw reads at Q25, called clones with MiXCR and kept productive beta chains. Rows merge per CDR3 protein into single entries with the most common DNA and genes. These V and J calls are TCRdb output, not the study's own analysis. The sample table shows hundreds of thousands of distinct CDR3 sequences, and approximately 67% are seen once. Roughly 25% of the sample is held by the ten biggest clonotypes.

The receptor was derived from a man aged 25 to 40 in good health. The V and J genes are TRBV12-3 or TRBV12-4 and TRBJ1-4; too little of a D gene remains to name it. Sequencing was done on a sample of blood. The DNA reads TGTGCCAGCAGTTTTCTTCGATATGAAAAACTGTTTTTT. Its protein reads: CASSFLRYEKLFF.